Presented here are 31 T cell receptor beta chains from one specimen sequenced in a study of neurological immune-mediated disorders. TCRdb reprocessed the 5' RACE reads with MiXCR, giving one entry per CDR3 protein. The sample records about 79,000 distinct CDR3 sequences, 13% to 15% being singletons. Sequencing input: PBMCs. These receptors were obtained from a woman in her forties or fifties in good health.

This clonotype was counted at least ten times. V usage is TRBV7-9 and J usage is TRBJ1-4; D is uncertain. Looked up from germline, CDR1 is SEHNR and CDR2 is FQNEAQ (reference sequence). V was clipped by 0 bases and J by 7 bases, with 15 bases between them. The CDR3 sequence is 16 residues long. The CDR3 nucleotides read TGTGCCAGCAGCTTAGCGCGTGGCAGAGACGCTGAAAAACTGTTTTTT. It codes for CASSLARGRDAEKLFF. Looking up the rest from reference TRBV7-9 and TRBJ1-4 gives the full variable domain: DTGVSQNPRHKITKRGQNVTFRCDPISEHNRLYWYRQTLGQGPEFLTYFQNEAQLEKSRLLSDRFSAERPKGSFSTLEIQRTEQGDSAMYLCASSLARGRDAEKLFFGSGTQLSVL.

This clonotype was counted ten times or more. The chain links TRBV5-1 to TRBJ2-1; D remains unclear. Trimming stripped 2 bases from V and 6 bases from J, with 12 bases between. Per the germline V gene, CDR1 is SGHRS and CDR2 is YFSETQ. There are 14 residues in the CDR3. The CDR3 DNA is TGCGCCAGCAGCTTTCAATCAAACTCCAATGAGCAGTTCTTC. Its translation: CASSFQSNSNEQFF.

At least ten counts were recorded for this clonotype. The genes are TRBV25-1 and TRBJ2-7, with D possibly being TRBD1 (5 bases). V was clipped by 5 bases and J by 4 bases, with 9 bases between them. Germline V gene lookup returns CDR1 MGHDK and CDR2 SYGVNS. There are 12 residues in the CDR3. CDR3: CASSPDRYEQYF. The CDR3 DNA reads as TGTGCCAGCAGTCCCGACAGATACGAGCAGTACTTC.

This clonotype was seen repeatedly, ten times or more. The chain joins TRBV28 to TRBJ1-1; 8 nucleotides match TRBD1. The CDR3 is 17 amino acids. CDR1 MDHEN and CDR2 SYDVKM come from the germline V gene. V lost 2 bases, J lost 0 bases, and 8 bases stayed unmatched. As DNA, the CDR3 is TGTGCCAGCAGTTTAAGCGGCTGGGACAGGATGAACACTGAAGCTTTCTTT. Amino acids: CASSLSGWDRMNTEAFF. The full variable domain, completed using reference TRBV28 and TRBJ1-1, is DVKVTQSSRYLVKRTGEKVFLECVQDMDHENMFWYRQDPGLGLRLIYFSYDVKMKEKGDIPEGYSVSREKKERFSLILESASTNQTSMYLCASSLSGWDRMNTEAFFGQGTRLTVV.

This clonotype occurred many times. The V gene is TRBV5-6, the J gene TRBJ2-7; perhaps D is TRBD1 or TRBD2 (5 bases each). Germline values: CDR1 SGHDT, CDR2 YYEEEE. With 4 bases removed from V and 2 bases from J, the gap between germline ends came to 19 bases. This CDR3 has 16 residues. The CDR3 loop is CASSESAGTDTYEQYF. The CDR3 bases are TGTGCCAGCAGCGAAAGTGCCGGGACCGACACCTACGAGCAGTACTTC.

This clonotype occurred many times. The V and J genes are TRBV5-1 and TRBJ1-2; 10 positions match TRBD1. In germline, CDR1 is SGHRS, CDR2 YFSETQ. The CDR3 length is 14 residues. V dropped 3 bases and J dropped 6; count of bases not matched to a gene: 5. CDR3 nucleotide sequence: TGCGCCAGCAGCTCAATCGGGACAGGGGATGGCTACACCTTC. This encodes CASSSIGTGDGYTF.

Many counts were recorded for this clonotype. The rearrangement uses TRBV7-2 and TRBJ1-3; D possibly corresponds to TRBD1 (6 bases). The germline V and J ends were trimmed by 3 bases and 4 bases, with 13 bases remaining between them. Germline CDR1 is SGHTA and CDR2 is FQGNSA. This CDR3 has 15 amino acids. DNA of the CDR3: TGTGCCAGCAGCTTCACCACAGGGACAGGAAACACCATATATTTT. This encodes CASSFTTGTGNTIYF.

In this sample, this clonotype turned up once. The CDR3 DNA follows: TGTGCCAGCAGCCAAGATCTTGGCGGGGCGGAGCAGTACTTC. Translated, it gives CASSQDLGGAEQYF. The V and J genes are TRBV3-1 and TRBJ2-7; D might be TRBD2 (6 bases). The CDR3 totals 14 residues. The germline V gene has CDR1 LGHDT and CDR2 YNNKEL (reference sequence). V was cut by 0 bases and J by 7 bases, with 13 bases left in between.

Many counts were recorded for this clonotype. The chain is built from TRBV7-3 and TRBJ2-1; 8 bases fit TRBD2. CDR1 and CDR2 (germline): SGHTA, FQGTGA. Trimming removed 5 bases from V and 3 bases from J; junction bases left unmatched: 3. The CDR3 length is 14 residues. CDR3 bases: TGTGCCAGCAGCCCGACTAGCGACTACAATGAGCAGTTCTTC. Protein product: CASSPTSDYNEQFF. The entire variable domain, with the rest obtained from reference TRBV7-3 and TRBJ2-1, is as follows: GAGVSQTPSNKVTEKGKYVELRCDPISGHTALYWYRQSLGQGPEFLIYFQGTGAADDSGLPNDRFFAVRPEGSVSTLKIQRTERGDSAVYLCASSPTSDYNEQFFGPGTRLTVL.

The rearrangement uses TRBV10-3 and TRBJ2-7; TRBD1 aligns across 7 bases. The CDR3 runs 17 residues. Germline assignment: CDR1 ENHRY and CDR2 SYGVKD. V lost 3 bases and J lost 5; bases outside the gene matches: 16. DNA of the CDR3: TGTGCCATCAGTGAATCCGAAGGGAACAGGGGTAGAGACGAGCAGTACTTC. It translates to CAISESEGNRGRDEQYF.

This clonotype was observed at least ten times. The gene calls are TRBV12-3 or TRBV12-4 and TRBJ2-7, with TRBD1 matching over 8 bases. CDR3 length equals 15 residues. V lost 4 bases and J lost 5; bases outside the gene matches: 10. The chain's CDR3 is CASSYGQGNFDEQYF. CDR3 DNA: TGTGCCAGCAGTTACGGACAGGGCAATTTTGACGAGCAGTACTTC.

This clonotype was counted ten times or more. The chain combines TRBV7-9 with TRBJ1-4; tentative D call: TRBD1 (6 bases). Between the trimmed V and J ends, which lost 3 bases and 4 bases, there was a span of 12 bases. The CDR3 spans 15 residues. Looked up from germline, CDR1 is SEHNR and CDR2 is FQNEAQ (reference sequence). CDR3 sequence (DNA): TGTGCCAGCAGCTTCGGAGGGACATATAATGAAAAACTGTTTTTT. Its translation: CASSFGGTYNEKLFF.

This clonotype was counted at least ten times. The chain couples TRBV6-1 to TRBJ1-5, with 7 bases aligning to TRBD1. Germline V gene lookup returns CDR1 MNHNS and CDR2 SASEGT. The ends lost 8 bases at V and 0 bases at J; junction bases unmatched: 4. CDR3 length: 14 residues. CDR3 residues: CASLDRNSNQPQHF. CDR3 coding DNA: TGTGCCAGCTTGGACAGGAATAGCAATCAGCCCCAGCATTTT.

There are many counts of this clonotype. V usage is TRBV28 and J usage is TRBJ2-5; no definite D call. V gave up 2 bases and J gave up 5 bases, with 3 bases separating them. CDR1 and CDR2 from the germline V gene are MDHEN and SYDVKM. This CDR3 contains 11 residues. The CDR3, as DNA: TGTGCCAGCAGTTTAAAGGAGACCCAGTACTTC. It yields the protein CASSLKETQYF. Complete variable domain (other parts from reference TRBV28 and TRBJ2-5): DVKVTQSSRYLVKRTGEKVFLECVQDMDHENMFWYRQDPGLGLRLIYFSYDVKMKEKGDIPEGYSVSREKKERFSLILESASTNQTSMYLCASSLKETQYFGPGTRLLVL.

This clonotype was observed many times. The chain carries TRBV12-3 or TRBV12-4 and TRBJ2-7; 9 bases are shared with TRBD2. There are 15 residues in the CDR3. Germline trimming cut 5 bases from V and 2 bases from J; bases unmatched to any gene: 7. CDR3 region: CASSPQAGGTYEQYF. The CDR3 coding sequence is TGTGCCAGCAGTCCCCAAGCGGGAGGCACCTACGAGCAGTACTTC.

This clonotype was recorded at least ten times. The chain joins TRBV20-1 to TRBJ2-3, with D maybe TRBD2 (6 bases). Germline V gene lookup returns CDR1 DFQATT and CDR2 SNEGSKA (reference sequence). The CDR3 is 13 residues long. V was cut by 6 bases and J by 0 bases, with 10 bases left in between. In DNA form, the CDR3 reads TGCAGTGCGGGACTTGGGAGCACAGATACGCAGTATTTT. Protein product: CSAGLGSTDTQYF.

This clonotype was found many times. The V and J genes are TRBV5-1 and TRBJ2-3; perhaps D is TRBD1 or TRBD2 (5 bases each). The CDR3 is 14 residues long. The germline V and J ends were trimmed by 4 bases and 6 bases, with 15 bases remaining between them. Germline V lookup: CDR1 SGHRS, CDR2 YFSETQ. CDR3 residues: CASSGTAPGDTQYF. CDR3 nucleotide sequence: TGCGCCAGCAGCGGGACGGCACCGGGGGATACGCAGTATTTT.

This clonotype was counted ten times or more. The rearrangement links TRBV4-2 to TRBJ1-5; tentatively, D is TRBD1 (6 bases). Trimming removed 5 bases at V and 0 bases at J, with 11 bases between. Looked up from germline, CDR1 is LGHNA and CDR2 is YNFKEQ. The CDR3 spans 15 residues. The CDR3 region is CASSYRQDSNQPQHF. As DNA, the CDR3 is TGTGCCAGCAGCTATCGACAGGATAGCAATCAGCCCCAGCATTTT.

This clonotype has a count of ten or more. This rearrangement joins TRBV20-1 to TRBJ2-2, with D possibly TRBD2 on 5 matching bases. V dropped 6 bases and J dropped 4 bases, with 15 bases sitting between them. Germline V gene data show CDR1 as DFQATT and CDR2 as SNEGSKA (reference sequence). This CDR3 region has 14 residues. The CDR3 DNA follows: TGCAGTGCCACCAGTGGAGGCCGCACCGGGGAGCTGTTTTTT. It is translated as CSATSGGRTGELFF.

This clonotype was seen many times. CDR3 nucleotide sequence: TGCGCCAGCAGCTTGTCGATAGGACTAGCCAAAAACATTCAGTACTTC. This translates into CASSLSIGLAKNIQYF. The J gene is TRBJ2-4, the V gene TRBV5-1; TRBD2 is a possible D gene (5 bases). Trimming cost V 1 base and J 0 bases, with 11 bases left between them. The length of the CDR3 is 16 residues. Germline V gives CDR1 SGHRS, CDR2 YFSETQ.

There are many counts of this clonotype. The chain couples TRBV5-1 to TRBJ2-1; the D gene could be TRBD1 or TRBD2 (6 bases each). V was cut by 0 bases and J by 6 bases, with 10 bases left in between. In germline, CDR1 is SGHRS, CDR2 YFSETQ. The CDR3 is made up of 14 amino acids. CDR3 sequence reads: CASSLGGARNEQFF. The DNA for the CDR3 is TGCGCCAGCAGCTTGGGGGGGGCTCGCAATGAGCAGTTCTTC.

At least ten counts were recorded for this clonotype. The chain links TRBV14 to TRBJ2-5, with D maybe TRBD1 (5 bases). Trimming took off 1 base at V and 4 bases at J, with 16 bases between the two ends. Germline CDR1 and CDR2: SGHDN and FVKESK. CDR3 length: 16 amino acids. CDR3 sequence reads: CASSQAFRGRGETQYF. CDR3 nucleotides: TGTGCCAGCAGCCAAGCATTTAGGGGTCGAGGAGAGACCCAGTACTTC.

Comment on this clonotype: A single base separates this from a much larger clone, so it may be a read error. The V call is TRBV27, the J call TRBJ1-5, with a tentative D call TRBD1 (5 bases). This CDR3 region has 15 residues. Germline V gene sequence: CDR1 MNHEY, CDR2 SMNVEV (reference sequence). Deletions cut 4 bases from V and 2 bases from J, with 12 bases between. CDR3 region: CASSSSGAGNQPQHF. CDR3 nucleotides: TGTGCCAGCAGTTCATCTGGGGCCGGCAATCAGCCCCAGCATTTT.

In its sample, this clonotype was seen many times. At one end, the junction sequence differs from germline, possibly due to a read error. The chain couples TRBV12-3 or TRBV12-4 to TRBJ2-3, with TRBD2 identical over 10 bases. The CDR3 is 12 residues long. The CDR3: CASSPASGGLHF. CDR3 sequence (DNA): TGTGCCAGCAGTCCGGCTAGCGGGGGTCTCCATTTT.

V and J are TRBV18 and TRBJ2-3; no definite D call. The CDR3 totals 14 residues. The V gene lost 1 base and the J gene lost 0 bases, with 5 bases spanning the gap. Germline CDR1 KGHSH, CDR2 LQKENI. DNA for the CDR3: TGTGCCAGCTCACCACTCGACAGCACAGATACGCAGTATTTT. This sequence encodes CASSPLDSTDTQYF.

This clonotype was seen ten or more times. The chain recombines TRBV5-1 with TRBJ2-2; 8 nucleotides line up with TRBD1. V lost 2 bases to trimming and J lost 0 bases; unmatched junction nucleotides: 0. This CDR3 is built from 15 residues. CDR1 SGHRS and CDR2 YFSETQ come from the germline V gene. This chain's CDR3 is CASSLQGANTGELFF. The CDR3 DNA sequence: TGCGCCAGCAGCTTACAGGGGGCGAACACCGGGGAGCTGTTTTTT.

This clonotype was counted many times. The chain is built from TRBV12-3 or TRBV12-4 and TRBJ2-2; D is unresolved. This CDR3 comprises 13 residues. V was clipped by 5 bases and J by 1 base, with 5 bases between them. The CDR3 DNA follows: TGTGCCAGCAGTCCCCAGAACACCGGGGAGCTGTTTTTT. This codes for CASSPQNTGELFF.

This clonotype has a count of ten or more. The rearrangement uses TRBV5-1 and TRBJ1-2; possible D gene TRBD1, 5 bases. The germline V gene has CDR1 SGHRS and CDR2 YFSETQ. V lost 3 bases, J lost 5 bases, and 14 bases lay in between. The CDR3 is made up of 14 amino acids. The CDR3 region is CASSYGTEAYGYTF. Written as DNA, the CDR3 is TGCGCCAGCAGCTACGGGACGGAAGCTTATGGCTACACCTTC.

In this sample, this clonotype turned up a few times. The chain is built from TRBV19 and TRBJ2-2; D gene ambiguous. V lost 3 bases and J lost 5, with 7 bases in between. Germline-derived CDR1 and CDR2 are LNHDA and SQIVND (reference sequence). CDR3 length equals 13 residues. This chain's CDR3 is CASSIQGTGELFF. CDR3 coding DNA: TGTGCCAGTAGTATTCAAGGAACCGGGGAGCTGTTTTTT.

This clonotype was counted between two and nine times. The chain joins TRBV11-2 to TRBJ2-7; possible D gene TRBD1, 5 bases. V lost 5 bases to trimming and J lost 0 bases, with 11 bases between them. The CDR3 is 14 residues long. Germline CDR1 reads SGHAT; CDR2 reads FQNNGV. CDR3 sequence reads: CASSRPQGSYEQYF. The DNA of the CDR3 is TGTGCCAGCAGCCGTCCTCAGGGCTCCTACGAGCAGTACTTC. Full variable domain (rest looked up from reference TRBV11-2 and TRBJ2-7): EAGVAQSPRYKIIEKRQSVAFWCNPISGHATLYWYQQILGQGPKLLIQFQNNGVVDDSQLPKDRFSAERLKGVDSTLKIQPAKLEDSAVYLCASSRPQGSYEQYFGPGTRLTVT.

This clonotype was seen repeatedly, ten times or more. The CDR3: CASSPLVASRTEAFF. The CDR3 DNA sequence: TGTGCCAGCAGCCCTTTAGTGGCTTCCCGTACTGAAGCTTTCTTT. The rearrangement uses TRBV7-9 and TRBJ1-1; no reliable D call. CDR1 and CDR2 (germline): SEHNR, FQNEAQ (reference sequence). V was pared by 5 bases and J by 5 bases, with 18 bases between. This CDR3 is built from 15 residues.